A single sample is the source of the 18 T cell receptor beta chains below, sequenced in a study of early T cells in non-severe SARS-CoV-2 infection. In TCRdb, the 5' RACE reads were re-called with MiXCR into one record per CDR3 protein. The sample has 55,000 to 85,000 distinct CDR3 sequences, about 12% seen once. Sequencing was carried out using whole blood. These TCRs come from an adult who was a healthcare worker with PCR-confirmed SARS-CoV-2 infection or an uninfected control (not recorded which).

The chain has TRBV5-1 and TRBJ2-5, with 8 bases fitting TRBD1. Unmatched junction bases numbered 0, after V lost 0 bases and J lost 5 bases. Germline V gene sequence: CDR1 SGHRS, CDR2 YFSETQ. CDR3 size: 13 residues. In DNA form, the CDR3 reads TGCGCCAGCAGCTTGGACAGGGGGGAGACCCAGTACTTC. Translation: CASSLDRGETQYF. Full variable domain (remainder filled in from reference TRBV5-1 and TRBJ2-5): KAGVTQTPRYLIKTRGQQVTLSCSPISGHRSVSWYQQTPGQGLQFLFEYFSETQRNKGNFPGRFSGRQFSNSRSEMNVSTLELGDSALYLCASSLDRGETQYFGPGTRLLVL.

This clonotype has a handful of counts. CDR3 sequence: CASSQTGNTGELFF. CDR3 DNA sequence: TGTGCCAGCAGCCAGACAGGAAATACCGGGGAGCTGTTTTTT. J is TRBJ2-2 and V is TRBV7-3; D perhaps matches TRBD1 (6 bases). The CDR3 sequence is 14 residues long. Germline CDR1 and CDR2: SGHTA and FQGTGA. V shed 5 bases and J shed 5 bases, with 12 bases lying between them. The variable domain in full, with the rest retrieved from reference TRBV7-3 and TRBJ2-2, is GAGVSQTPSNKVTEKGKYVELRCDPISGHTALYWYRQSLGQGPEFLIYFQGTGAADDSGLPNDRFFAVRPEGSVSTLKIQRTERGDSAVYLCASSQTGNTGELFFGEGSRLTVL.

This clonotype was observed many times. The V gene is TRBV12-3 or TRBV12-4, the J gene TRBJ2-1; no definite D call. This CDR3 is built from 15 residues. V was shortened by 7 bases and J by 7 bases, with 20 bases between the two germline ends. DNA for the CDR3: TGTGCCAGCACCGACGGAAGACCTCTAGGGAATGAGCAGTTCTTC. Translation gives CASTDGRPLGNEQFF.

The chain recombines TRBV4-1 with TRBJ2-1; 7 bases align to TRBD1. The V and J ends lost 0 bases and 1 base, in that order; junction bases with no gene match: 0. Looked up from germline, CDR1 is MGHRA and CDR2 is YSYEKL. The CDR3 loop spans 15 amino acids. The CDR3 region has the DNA TGCGCCAGCAGCCAAGACAGGGGGTCCTACAATGAGCAGTTCTTC. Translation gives CASSQDRGSYNEQFF.

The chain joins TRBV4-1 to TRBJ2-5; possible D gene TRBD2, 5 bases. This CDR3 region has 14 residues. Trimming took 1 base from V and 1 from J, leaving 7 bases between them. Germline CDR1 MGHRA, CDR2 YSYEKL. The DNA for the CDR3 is TGCGCCAGCAGCCAAGGGGAGTTCCAAGAGACCCAGTACTTC. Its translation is CASSQGEFQETQYF.

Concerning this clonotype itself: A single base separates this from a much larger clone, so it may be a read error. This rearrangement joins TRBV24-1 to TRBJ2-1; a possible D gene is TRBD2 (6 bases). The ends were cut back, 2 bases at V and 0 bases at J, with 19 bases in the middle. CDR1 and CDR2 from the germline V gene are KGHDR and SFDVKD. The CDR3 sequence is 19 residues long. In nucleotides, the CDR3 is TGTGCCACCAGTGATTCCCCCCTGACACCGGGAGTCTCCTACAATGAGCAGTTCTTC. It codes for CATSDSPLTPGVSYNEQFF.

The CDR3 sequence is CSAKDRELPPEQYF. The CDR3 DNA reads as TGCAGTGCTAAGGACAGGGAGCTCCCCCCGGAGCAGTACTTC. The V and J genes are TRBV20-1 and TRBJ2-7; 8 bases map to TRBD1. V shed 4 bases, J shed 7 bases, and the junction held 12 bases outside the gene matches. Germline V lookup: CDR1 DFQATT, CDR2 SNEGSKA (reference sequence). The CDR3 covers 14 residues.

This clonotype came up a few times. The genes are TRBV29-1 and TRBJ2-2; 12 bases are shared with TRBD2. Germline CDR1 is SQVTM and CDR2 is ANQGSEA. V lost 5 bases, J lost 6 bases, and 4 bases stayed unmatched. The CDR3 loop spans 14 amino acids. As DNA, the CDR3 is TGCAGCGTTAGACTAGCGGGAGTGGCCGGGGAGCTGTTTTTT. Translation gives CSVRLAGVAGELFF.

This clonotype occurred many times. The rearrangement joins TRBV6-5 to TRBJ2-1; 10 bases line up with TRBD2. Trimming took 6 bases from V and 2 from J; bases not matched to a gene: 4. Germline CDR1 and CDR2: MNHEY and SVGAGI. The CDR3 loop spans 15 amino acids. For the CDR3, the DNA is TGTGCCAGCAGCCAAGGGACTAGCGCCTACAATGAGCAGTTCTTC. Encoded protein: CASSQGTSAYNEQFF.

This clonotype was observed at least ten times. CDR3 residues: CASSLPRGGRNLDTQYF. The CDR3 DNA is TGTGCCAGCAGTCTACCTAGAGGCGGGAGAAATTTGGATACGCAGTATTTT. V and J are TRBV27 and TRBJ2-3; the match to TRBD2 covers 7 bases. The CDR3 contains 17 residues. V shed 5 bases and J 6 bases; nucleotides not matched to a gene: 17. CDR1 is MNHEY and CDR2 is SMNVEV in the germline V gene (reference sequence).

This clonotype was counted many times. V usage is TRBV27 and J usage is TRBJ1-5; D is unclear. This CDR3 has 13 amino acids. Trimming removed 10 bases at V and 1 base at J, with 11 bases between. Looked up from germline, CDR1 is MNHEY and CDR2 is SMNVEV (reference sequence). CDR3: CATRPRSNQPQHF. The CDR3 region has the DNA TGTGCCACGCGACCGAGGAGCAATCAGCCCCAGCATTTT.

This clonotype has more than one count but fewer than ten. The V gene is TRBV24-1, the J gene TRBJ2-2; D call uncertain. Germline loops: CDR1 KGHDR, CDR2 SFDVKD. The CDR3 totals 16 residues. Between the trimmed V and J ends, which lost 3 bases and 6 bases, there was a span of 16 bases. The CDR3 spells CATSDLGMRDAGELFF. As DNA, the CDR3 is TGTGCCACCAGTGATCTAGGGATGAGAGATGCCGGGGAGCTGTTTTTT.

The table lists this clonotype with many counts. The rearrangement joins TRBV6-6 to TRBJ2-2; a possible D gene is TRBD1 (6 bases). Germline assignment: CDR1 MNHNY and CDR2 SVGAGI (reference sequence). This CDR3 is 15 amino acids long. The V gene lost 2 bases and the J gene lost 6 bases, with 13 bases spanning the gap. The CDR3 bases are TGTGCCAGCAGTTACAACCAGGGGTACGCCGGGGAGCTGTTTTTT. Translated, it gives CASSYNQGYAGELFF.

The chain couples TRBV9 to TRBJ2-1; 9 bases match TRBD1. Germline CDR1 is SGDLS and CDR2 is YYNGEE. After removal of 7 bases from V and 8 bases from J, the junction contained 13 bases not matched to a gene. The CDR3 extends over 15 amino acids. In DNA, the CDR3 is TGTGCCAGCTCCACAGGGGGCCTAAGGATCGATGAGCAGTTCTTC. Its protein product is CASSTGGLRIDEQFF.

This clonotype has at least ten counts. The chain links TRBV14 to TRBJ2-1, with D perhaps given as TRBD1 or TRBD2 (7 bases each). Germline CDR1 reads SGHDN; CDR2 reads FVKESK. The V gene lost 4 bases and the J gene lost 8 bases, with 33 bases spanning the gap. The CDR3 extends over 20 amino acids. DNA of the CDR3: TGTGCCAGCAGCCGCCTAAGGGGACTACCCCCGAAAAGGGGGCGCGATGAGCAGTTCTTC. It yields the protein CASSRLRGLPPKRGRDEQFF.

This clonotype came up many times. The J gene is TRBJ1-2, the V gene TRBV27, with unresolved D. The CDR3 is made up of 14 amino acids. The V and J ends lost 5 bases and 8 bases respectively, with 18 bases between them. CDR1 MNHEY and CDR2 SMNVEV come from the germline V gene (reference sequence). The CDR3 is CASSPRAYLGGYTF. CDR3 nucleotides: TGTGCCAGCAGTCCCCGGGCCTACCTGGGCGGCTACACCTTC.

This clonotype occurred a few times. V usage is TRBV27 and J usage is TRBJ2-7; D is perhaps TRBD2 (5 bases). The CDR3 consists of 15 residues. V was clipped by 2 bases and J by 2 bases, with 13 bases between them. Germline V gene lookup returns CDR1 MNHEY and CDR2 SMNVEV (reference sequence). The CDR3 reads CASSLSGNAAYEQYF. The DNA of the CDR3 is TGTGCCAGCAGTTTAAGCGGTAACGCGGCCTACGAGCAGTACTTC.

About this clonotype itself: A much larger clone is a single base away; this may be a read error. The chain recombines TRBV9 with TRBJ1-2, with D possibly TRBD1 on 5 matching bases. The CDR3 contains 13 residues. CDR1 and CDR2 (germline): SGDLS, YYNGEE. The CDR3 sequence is CASNVGETYGYTF. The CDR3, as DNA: TGTGCCAGCAACGTAGGGGAGACGTACGGCTACACCTTC.